This TCR beta chain was recovered during a study of cytomegalovirus exposure and HLA in healthy donors. Study context: Researchers previously reported finding roughly 120 million unique TCR beta sequences from 150 million to 200 million T cells.

PCR employed 60 Vbeta and 13 Jbeta primers. TCRdb keeps only in-frame clones here, not all; method: immunoSEQ multiplex PCR. Of 93,000 or so clones in the sample, 76% are singletons; the top ten hold about a tenth. Material: PBMCs. The TCR originated in a woman in her late teens or twenties in good health and CMV-seropositive.

DNA of the CDR3: TGTGCCAGCATCCCGGGACTAGCGGGAGTGAATGAGCAGTTCTTC. As protein: CASIPGLAGVNEQFF. The J gene is TRBJ2-1, the V gene TRBV28; 14 bases are a match to TRBD2. The V and J ends lost 7 bases and 7 bases, in that order; junction bases with no gene match: 6. This CDR3 is built from 15 residues. Germline-derived CDR1 and CDR2 are MDHEN and SYDVKM.